This T cell receptor beta chain was retrieved from a study of vaccination and CD4 T cells after COVID-19. The ends were cut back, 1 base at V and 1 base at J, with 14 bases in the middle. Per the germline V gene, CDR1 is SGHTA and CDR2 is FQGNSA. This CDR3 region has 17 residues. Researchers used the Oncomine TCR Beta short-read assay to sequence DNA from cultured CD4+ T cells. In this case, cultured CD4+ T cells provided the extracted genomic DNA. TCRdb called the PCR reads again in MiXCR, with one record for every CDR3 protein. This sample has over 14,000 distinct CDR3 sequences; about 29% occur once, and the top ten carry 15% to 20%. This clonotype was found once. The antigen remains undetermined. Treatment in this sample: roughly 11-day PBMC culture with coronavirus spike peptide pools or control peptides (ViraFEST assay).

Source: CD4+ T cells from blood, cultured in vitro, taken before SARS-CoV-2 vaccination. The sequence came from a human donor who received a COVID-19 vaccine. The V call is TRBV7-2, the J call TRBJ1-5; tentative D call: TRBD1 (5 bases). CDR3 in amino acids: CASSLGDRGVSNQPQHF. The DNA for the CDR3 is TGTGCCAGCAGCTTAGGGGATAGGGGCGTAAGCAATCAGCCCCAGCATTTT.